This T cell receptor (beta chain) stems from a study of brain T cells in children with intractable seizures. The table came from immunoSEQ multiplex PCR; TCRdb's copy has only in-frame clones and leaves some out. The table includes around 70,000 clones, about 93% detected once. V shed 4 bases and J shed 4 bases, with 9 bases lying between them. Germline V gives CDR1 LGHDT, CDR2 YNNKEL (reference sequence). The CDR3 sequence is 13 residues long. To note about this clone: Its target is unknown.

Only cases whose brain tissue showed the highest T cell transcript signatures were sequenced. At least one anti-epileptic drug was given before surgery. Study-wide results and limits: Pre- and post-surgery blood differed in depth, so pre-surgery absences may be undersampling.

The gene calls are TRBV3-1 (or the pseudogene TRBV3-2) and TRBJ2-3; no reliable D call. The sequence came from a boy under two years old with tuberous sclerosis and intractable seizures. Sequences were derived from peripheral blood, sampled at surgery. The chain's CDR3 is CASSRQGADTQYF. CDR3 nucleotides: TGTGCCAGCAGCCGGCAAGGAGCAGATACGCAGTATTTT.